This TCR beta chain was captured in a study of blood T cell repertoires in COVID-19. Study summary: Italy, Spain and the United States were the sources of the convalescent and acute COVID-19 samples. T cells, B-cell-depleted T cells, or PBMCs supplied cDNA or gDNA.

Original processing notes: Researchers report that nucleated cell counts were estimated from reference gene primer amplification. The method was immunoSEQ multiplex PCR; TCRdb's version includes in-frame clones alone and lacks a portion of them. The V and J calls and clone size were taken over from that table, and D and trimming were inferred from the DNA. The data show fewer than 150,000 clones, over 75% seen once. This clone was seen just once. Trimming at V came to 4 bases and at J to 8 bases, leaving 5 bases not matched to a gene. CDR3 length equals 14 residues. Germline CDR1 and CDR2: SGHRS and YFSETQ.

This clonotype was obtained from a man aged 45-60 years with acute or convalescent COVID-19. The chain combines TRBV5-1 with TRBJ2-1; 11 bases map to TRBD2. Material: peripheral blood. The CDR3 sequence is CASSLGLAADEQFF. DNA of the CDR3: TGCGCCAGCAGCCTGGGACTAGCGGCTGATGAGCAGTTCTTC.